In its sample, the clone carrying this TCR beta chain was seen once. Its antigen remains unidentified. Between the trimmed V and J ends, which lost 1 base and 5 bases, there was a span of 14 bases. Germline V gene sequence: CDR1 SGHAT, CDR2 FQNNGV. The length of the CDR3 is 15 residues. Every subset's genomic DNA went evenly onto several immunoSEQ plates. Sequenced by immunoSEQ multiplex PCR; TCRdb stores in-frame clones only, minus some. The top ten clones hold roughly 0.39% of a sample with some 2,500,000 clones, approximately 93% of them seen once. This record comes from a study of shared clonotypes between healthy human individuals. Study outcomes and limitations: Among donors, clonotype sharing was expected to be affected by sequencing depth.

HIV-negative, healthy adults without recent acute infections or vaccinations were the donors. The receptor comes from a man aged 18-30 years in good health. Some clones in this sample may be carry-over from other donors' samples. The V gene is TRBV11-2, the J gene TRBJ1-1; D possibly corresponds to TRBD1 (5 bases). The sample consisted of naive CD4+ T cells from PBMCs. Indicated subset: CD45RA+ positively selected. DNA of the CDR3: TGTGCCAGCAGCTTAGCCCCCGGGGGTCGGACTGAAGCTTTCTTT. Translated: CASSLAPGGRTEAFF.